This TCR beta chain appears in the sequencing data of a study of T-cell memory formation after mild COVID-19. TCR alpha and TCR beta cDNA libraries carrying sample barcodes and UMIs were produced by 5'RACE using constant-segment primers. TCRdb ran MiXCR on the 5' RACE reads and lists one entry per CDR3 protein. The sample lists a few hundred thousand distinct CDR3 sequences, around 24% occurring once. Looked up from germline, CDR1 is MNHEY and CDR2 is SVGAGI. CDR3 length: 13 residues. Points on this clonotype: This sequence may be a read error, since a much larger clone differs from it by one base.

Sequenced material: PBMCs or a T cell subset sorted from them (not recorded which). The TCR comes from an adult woman who had mild COVID-19 (a few samples of this study predate the infection). Cell type and time point are not known. The rearrangement links TRBV6-5 to TRBJ2-7; D unresolved. CDR3 amino acids: CATRPPGSYDQYF. Here the CDR3 DNA reads TGTGCCACCAGACCCCCGGGCTCCTACGATCAGTACTTC.